A single sample gave rise to the 2 T cell receptor beta chains below, sequenced in a study of blood T cell repertoires in COVID-19. Repertoires were generated with immunoSEQ multiplex PCR, while TCRdb's copy carries only in-frame clones and drops some. The sample holds about 140,000 clones; around 90% are singletons and the top ten take 2.5% to 3%. Source material: peripheral blood. These receptors originate from a human donor with COVID-19, enrolled during active disease. The donor label of this sample is uncertain.

The chain couples TRBV19 to TRBJ2-7; D might be TRBD1 (6 bases). V gave up 4 bases and J gave up 0 bases, with 10 bases separating them. Germline CDR1 is LNHDA and CDR2 is SQIVND (reference sequence). This CDR3 comprises 14 residues. The CDR3 DNA is TGTGCCAGTAGTAAGCCAGGGGTCTCCTACGAGCAGTACTTC. As protein: CASSKPGVSYEQYF.

For the CDR3, the DNA is TGCGCCAGCAGCCAAGATGTATCACCCCTCCACTTT. It encodes CASSQDVSPLHF. The chain carries TRBV4-1 and TRBJ1-6; D gene ambiguous. The CDR3 runs to 12 residues. Germline loops: CDR1 MGHRA, CDR2 YSYEKL. Trimming left V 0 bases short and J 10 bases short, with 4 bases between.